This T cell receptor (beta chain) stems from a study of neurological immune-mediated disorders. J was trimmed by 12 bases and V by 3 bases; bases with no gene match: 12. Germline CDR1 reads SGHTA; CDR2 reads FQGNSA. This CDR3 has 15 residues. Sequencing runs each generated in excess of 180 million TCR-beta sequences derived from 15-18 subjects. TCRdb re-called the 5' RACE reads with MiXCR, one entry per CDR3 protein. The data show roughly 120,000 distinct CDR3 sequences, with roughly 3.2% seen just once and 1.3% held by the top ten. Notes on the study in general: Whereas HTLV-1-associated myelopathy showed the most TCR clonal expansion, multiple sclerosis showed the least, with levels below those of healthy controls.

This clonotype occurred many times. Its matching antigen is unknown. This clonotype originated in a woman under 40 with multiple sclerosis. The chain uses TRBV7-2 and TRBJ1-4, with 8 bases matching TRBD1. The specimen sequenced was PBMCs. CDR3 sequence (DNA): TGTGCCAGCAGCTTTGGGACAGGCCCACTGGGTGAACTGTTTTTT. Residues: CASSFGTGPLGELFF.